A single T cell receptor (beta chain) is shown here with its context. The antigen remains undetermined. This sample was taken from a study of T cell repertoires in cytomegalovirus infection. TCRdb fed the reads into MiXCR, producing one record per CDR3 protein. The data contain about 57,000 distinct CDR3 sequences, 20% to 25% of them singletons. The input for sequencing was CD8+ T cells from cultured PBMCs, taken from culture after CMV antigen stimulation. This clonotype was obtained from a human donor in good health (CMV status not recorded). Some clones in this sample may be carry-over from other donors' samples.

CDR3 in amino acids: CASSLEGNGGVNTEAFF. The CDR3 DNA sequence: TGTGCCAGCAGCTTGGAGGGAAACGGCGGCGTGAACACTGAAGCTTTCTTT. This rearrangement joins TRBV5-6 to TRBJ1-1, with D hard to call. Trimming shortened V by 0 bases and J by 0 bases, and 15 bases separated the two germline ends. The CDR3 loop spans 17 amino acids. CDR1 SGHDT and CDR2 YYEEEE come from the germline V gene.